This passage covers 7 T cell receptor beta chains from one sample sequenced in a study of T cell repertoires in cytomegalovirus infection. TCRdb ran MiXCR on the reads and lists one entry per CDR3 protein. This sample carries hundreds of thousands of distinct CDR3 sequences, 9% to 9.5% of them seen once, and the ten largest clones take approximately 4.5%. Sequencing used PBMCs. All receptors derive from a human donor in good health (CMV status not recorded). Some clones in this sample may be carry-over from other donors' samples.

This clonotype was observed a few times. The chain links TRBV12-3 or TRBV12-4 to TRBJ1-5; 7 positions agree with TRBD1. This CDR3 is built from 14 residues. V gave up 4 bases and J gave up 5 bases; unmatched junction bases: 5. DNA for the CDR3: TGTGCCAGCAGTTATACAGGGGAGGATCAGCCCCAGCATTTT. Amino acids: CASSYTGEDQPQHF.

The sample holds many counts of this clonotype. The V gene is TRBV7-2, the J gene TRBJ2-5; D is uncertain. This CDR3 contains 15 residues. Trimming removed 1 base from V and 2 bases from J, with 11 bases in between. From germline, CDR1 is SGHTA and CDR2 FQGNSA. Written as DNA, the CDR3 is TGTGCCAGCAGCTTAGTAGGCAGCCTACAAGAGACCCAGTACTTC. This encodes CASSLVGSLQETQYF.

The chain recombines TRBV20-1 with TRBJ1-5, with TRBD1 matching 9 bases. CDR1 and CDR2 from the germline V gene are DFQATT and SNEGSKA (reference sequence). The CDR3 runs 15 residues. The V segment lost 6 bases and the J segment 5 bases; nucleotides outside the gene matches: 11. The CDR3 DNA is TGCAGTGCGGAACCGGGACAGGGAAACCATCAGCCCCAGCATTTT. This translates into CSAEPGQGNHQPQHF.

This clonotype was picked up a small number of times. This sequence joins TRBV20-1 and TRBJ2-5; TRBD2 might be the D (5 bases). Trimming pared 5 bases from V and 2 bases from J, leaving 12 bases between. CDR1 is DFQATT, CDR2 SNEGSKA, per germline (reference sequence). There are 13 residues in the CDR3. The CDR3 spells CSAFPAVQETQYF. CDR3 nucleotides: TGCAGTGCTTTCCCAGCGGTACAAGAGACCCAGTACTTC.

This chain joins TRBV10-2 and TRBJ1-4, with D tentatively TRBD1 (5 bases). This CDR3 region has 13 residues. In germline, CDR1 is WSHSY, CDR2 SAAADI. V was clipped by 5 bases and J by 6 bases, with 10 bases between them. CDR3 DNA: TGCGCCAGCAGTTTTCAAGGGGATGAAAAACTGTTTTTT. The encoded protein is CASSFQGDEKLFF.

On this clonotype itself: A clone one base away is much larger, so this may be a read error. J is TRBJ1-2 and V is TRBV7-2; a possible D gene is TRBD1 (5 bases). The V gene lost 0 bases and the J gene lost 8 bases, with 10 bases spanning the gap. CDR1 and CDR2 from the germline V gene are SGHTA and FQGNSA. This CDR3 has 13 amino acids. The CDR3, as DNA: TGTGCCAGCAGCTTAGCGTCACAGGTCGGCTACACCTTC. The encoded protein is CASSLASQVGYTF.

This clonotype has at least ten counts. The V gene is TRBV7-3, the J gene TRBJ1-6; 8 bases line up with TRBD1. This CDR3 has 15 residues. In germline, CDR1 is SGHTA, CDR2 FQGTGA. The V and J ends lost 5 bases and 10 bases, in that order; junction bases with no gene match: 10. The CDR3 sequence: CASSTFGQGRSPLHF. CDR3 in DNA: TGTGCCAGCAGCACCTTCGGACAGGGTCGATCACCCCTCCACTTT.